The following is a T cell receptor beta chain sequence with its context. What it recognizes is unknown. This specimen belongs to a study of cytomegalovirus exposure and HLA in healthy donors. Study results and caveats: Reports showed the classifier diagnosing cytomegalovirus status with high specificity and sensitivity. Most of the CMV-associated TCR beta chains (in a later analysis) appeared to be HLA-restricted. Later on, a genetic analysis was performed. It linked a missense variant in DCLRE1C with V- and J-gene trimming of TCR beta. Later analysis suggested links between common viral pathogens and several top significant clusters.

The CDR3 covers 16 residues. The V and J ends lost 5 bases and 0 bases, in that order; junction bases with no gene match: 9. Germline CDR1 reads WNHNN; CDR2 reads SYGVQD (reference sequence). This PCR relied on a set of 60 Vbeta primers and 13 Jbeta primers. Sequencing used immunoSEQ multiplex PCR; TCRdb keeps in-frame clones, though not all of them. Here the sample spans 150,000 to 200,000 clones, about 76% being singletons. Sample: PBMCs. The origin of this receptor is a female donor in good health and CMV-seronegative. The chain is built from TRBV10-1 and TRBJ1-2; TRBD1 agrees at 7 bases. This CDR3 is CASSYRGFPPNYGYTF. The CDR3 DNA follows: TGCGCCAGCAGTTACAGGGGCTTCCCCCCTAACTATGGCTACACCTTC.